This T cell receptor (beta chain) derives from a study of OX40 agonist ivuxolimab in advanced cancers. Across the whole study: Ivuxolimab, which patients received intravenously every 2 weeks, was dosed at 0.01 to 10 mg/kg.

The timepoints at which blood was sampled were baseline, cycle 4 day 1, and cycle 7 day 1. Measured with immunoSEQ multiplex PCR; TCRdb has only the in-frame clones, and not every one. Of approximately 75,000 clones in the sample, around 78% were seen once. V dropped 5 bases and J dropped 2 bases, with 11 bases sitting between them. There are 14 residues in the CDR3. CDR1 is SGHNT, CDR2 YENEEA, per germline. General study findings and limits: Clonal expansion by week 6 occurred in CD4+ and CD8+ blood T cells (at 0.1 to 3.0 mg/kg).

Points on this clone: Its antigen remains unknown.

The sequence derives from an adult with an advanced solid tumor such as melanoma, head and neck, liver or kidney cancer. The source material was CD4+ or CD8+ T cells sorted from blood, sampled in a trial of the OX40 agonist ivuxolimab. The chain carries TRBV11-3 and TRBJ2-3; D is uncertain. CDR3 DNA: TGTGCCAGCAGCCCCGCTCGCAACACAGATACGCAGTATTTT. Translating gives CASSPARNTDTQYF.